The sequence of this T cell receptor beta chain was determined in a study of blood T cell repertoires in COVID-19. The wider study: From the United States, Italy and Spain came samples of acute and convalescent COVID-19.

Generated by immunoSEQ multiplex PCR, the TCRdb table keeps only in-frame clones and is missing some. This table holds fewer than 350,000 clones, 85% to 90% found once. The V gene's germline CDR1 is SGHTA and CDR2 FQGNSA. The junction had 5 bases not matched to a gene; V was cut back by 4 bases and J by 4 bases. The length of the CDR3 is 15 residues. Enrolled through a virtual design, the participants were between about 18 and 100 years of age and came from about two dozen US areas. This clone appeared a single time. Source material: PBMCs or T cells enriched from blood (not recorded which). The clonotype was recovered from a woman aged 25-40 years with acute COVID-19. The V and J genes are TRBV7-2 and TRBJ2-7; TRBD2 aligns across 12 bases. The CDR3 DNA is TGTGCCAGCAGCTCTGCGACTAGCGGGAGTTACGAGCAGTACTTC. Protein: CASSSATSGSYEQYF.